These 13 T cell receptor beta chains came from one sample sequenced in a study of T-cell memory formation after mild COVID-19. A single record per CDR3 protein comes from TCRdb applying MiXCR to the 5' RACE reads. The sample includes fewer than 650,000 distinct CDR3 sequences, approximately 21% seen only once; the top ten take around 9.2%. The sample was PBMCs or a T cell subset sorted from them (not recorded which). These receptors all come from an adult woman who had mild COVID-19 (a few samples of this study predate the infection). Cell type and time point are not known.

V usage is TRBV4-1 and J usage is TRBJ2-4, with D possibly called TRBD1 or TRBD2 (5 bases each). Germline V gives CDR1 MGHRA, CDR2 YSYEKL. The length of the CDR3 is 16 residues. Between the trimmed V and J ends, which lost 0 bases and 1 base, there was a span of 10 bases. CDR3 region: CASSQEGTNAKNIQYF. The CDR3 DNA reads as TGCGCCAGCAGCCAAGAAGGGACGAATGCCAAAAACATTCAGTACTTC.

V usage is TRBV24-1 and J usage is TRBJ2-7; tentative D call: TRBD1 (6 bases). CDR1 is KGHDR, CDR2 SFDVKD, per germline. Trimming stripped 4 bases from V and 3 bases from J, with 9 bases between. The CDR3 length is 13 residues. Written as DNA, the CDR3 is TGTGCCACCAGTGACATACAGGGCTACGAGCAGTACTTC. Translation: CATSDIQGYEQYF.

This clonotype was seen only a few times. The CDR3 coding sequence is TGTGCCAGCTCCCGACAGAGCCCCTACGAGCAGTACTTC. Protein: CASSRQSPYEQYF. The rearrangement joins TRBV7-9 to TRBJ2-7, with D perhaps TRBD1 (5 bases). This CDR3 is 13 amino acids long. Per the germline V gene, CDR1 is SEHNR and CDR2 is FQNEAQ (reference sequence). The germline V and J ends were trimmed by 8 bases and 2 bases, with 13 bases remaining between them.

The sample holds a few counts of this clonotype. The chain carries TRBV12-3 or TRBV12-4 and TRBJ2-7; TRBD2 matches at 14 bases. The CDR3 runs 17 residues. The J segment lost 12 bases and the V segment lost 5 bases, leaving 18 bases of the junction unmatched. The CDR3 sequence: CASSPPGLAGEEMNRYF. The CDR3 region has the DNA TGTGCCAGCAGTCCTCCGGGACTAGCGGGAGAGGAGATGAATCGGTACTTC.

This clonotype was found many times. This chain links TRBV10-3 with TRBJ1-1, with D possibly matching TRBD1 (5 bases). The V end lost 10 bases, the J end lost 4 bases, and 16 bases lay between the germline ends. This CDR3 comprises 13 residues. Germline V gene lookup returns CDR1 ENHRY and CDR2 SYGVKD. The CDR3 here is CATSDGGGTEAFF. CDR3 sequence (DNA): TGTGCCACCTCGGACGGGGGAGGCACTGAAGCTTTCTTT.

This clonotype has more than one count but fewer than ten. The gene calls are TRBV7-9 and TRBJ2-1, with a weak D call TRBD1 (5 bases). Trimming removed 5 bases at V and 5 bases at J, with 22 bases between. CDR1 and CDR2 from the germline V gene are SEHNR and FQNEAQ (reference sequence). The CDR3 runs 17 residues. The CDR3: CASSPLLGKGKNNEQFF. CDR3 nucleotides: TGTGCCAGCAGCCCACTCTTGGGGAAGGGGAAAAACAATGAGCAGTTCTTC.

The rearrangement uses TRBV4-1 and TRBJ2-7, with a tentative D call TRBD1 (6 bases). This CDR3 region has 17 residues. Germline-derived CDR1 and CDR2 are MGHRA and YSYEKL. Trimming stripped 3 bases from V and 5 bases from J, with 23 bases between. In DNA form, the CDR3 reads TGCGCCAGCAGCCATCCCCGCATTTCTCGACAGGTGGACGAGCAGTACTTC. Residues: CASSHPRISRQVDEQYF.

This clonotype was detected a few times. This rearrangement joins TRBV5-1 to TRBJ2-1, with 12 bases that match TRBD2. Trimming at V came to 4 bases and at J to 6 bases, leaving 8 bases not matched to a gene. Per the germline V gene, CDR1 is SGHRS and CDR2 is YFSETQ. This CDR3 is 16 amino acids long. The CDR3 loop reads CASSPPTSGSLNEQFF. The DNA for the CDR3 is TGCGCCAGCAGCCCTCCGACTAGCGGGAGCCTCAATGAGCAGTTCTTC.

This clonotype was recorded at least ten times. The chain has TRBV27 and TRBJ2-7; TRBD1 aligns across 12 bases. Germline V gene lookup returns CDR1 MNHEY and CDR2 SMNVEV (reference sequence). The CDR3 runs 16 residues. Trimming took 2 bases from V and 3 from J; bases not matched to a gene: 5. As DNA, the CDR3 is TGTGCCAGCAGTTTAAGAGGGACAGGGGGCCGCTACGAGCAGTACTTC. Residues: CASSLRGTGGRYEQYF.

This clonotype was seen repeatedly, ten times or more. The chain employs TRBV12-3 or TRBV12-4 and TRBJ1-1; no definite D call. The germline V and J ends were trimmed by 6 bases and 6 bases, with 11 bases remaining between them. The CDR3 loop spans 12 amino acids. CDR3 in DNA: TGTGCCAGCAGAAGGACGGACGCTGAAGCTTTCTTT. It codes for CASRRTDAEAFF.

This clonotype was recorded a few times. The rearrangement uses TRBV4-1 and TRBJ2-7, with D tentatively TRBD2 (5 bases). With 6 bases removed from V and 5 bases from J, the gap between germline ends came to 17 bases. The CDR3 has 14 residues. Looked up from germline, CDR1 is MGHRA and CDR2 is YSYEKL. The CDR3 sequence is CASSRAGRWDEQYF. The CDR3 DNA is TGCGCCAGCAGTCGGGCGGGCAGGTGGGACGAGCAGTACTTC.

This clonotype has a handful of counts. V gene TRBV6-5 combines with J gene TRBJ1-3; D may be TRBD1 (5 bases). Trimming removed 0 bases at V and 1 base at J, with 19 bases between. This CDR3 spans 19 amino acids. CDR1 and CDR2 (germline): MNHEY, SVGAGI. The CDR3 DNA reads as TGTGCCAGCAGTTACTCGTTGGCGTTAGGACAACCTTCTGGAAACACCATATATTTT. This sequence encodes CASSYSLALGQPSGNTIYF.

This clonotype appeared a few times. The chain employs TRBV7-9 and TRBJ2-4; tentative D call: TRBD2 (6 bases). Germline values: CDR1 SEHNR, CDR2 FQNEAQ (reference sequence). Trimming pared 3 bases from V and 0 bases from J, leaving 15 bases between. The CDR3 runs to 17 residues. The CDR3 reads CASSFGGAALAKNIQYF. In DNA form, the CDR3 reads TGTGCCAGCAGCTTTGGCGGGGCCGCGCTAGCCAAAAACATTCAGTACTTC.